By proportion, the clone carrying this T cell receptor beta chain is medium-sized. Its specificity is unknown. The source of the sample is a study of sequential checkpoint blockade in melanoma. Study details: Both treatment sequences were followed by maintenance nivolumab. About two dozen patients had tumor biopsies before treatment and at week 13.

Treatment specified: randomized to nivolumab then ipilimumab (arm A) or the reverse (arm B). Some clones are missing from TCRdb's copy, which holds only in-frame ones; the method was immunoSEQ multiplex PCR. The sample has 4,500 to 6,000 clones, 20% to 30% seen once. Study outcomes and limitations: About 30 times likelier clinical benefit followed increased tumor T-cell fraction and clonality. In arm A, pretreatment tumor clonality was associated with response.

V shed 6 bases and J 0 bases; nucleotides not matched to a gene: 5. CDR1 and CDR2 from the germline V gene are MNHGY and SAAAGT. This CDR3 has 15 amino acids. Sequences were derived from tumor tissue (inferred from file names), sampled from a patient given nivolumab and ipilimumab in sequence. J is TRBJ1-1 and V is TRBV6-8; 9 bases agree with TRBD1. This receptor was obtained from a human donor with melanoma. In DNA form, the CDR3 reads TGTGCCAGCAGAGACCGGGACAGGGTGAACACTGAAGCTTTCTTT. The encoded protein is CASRDRDRVNTEAFF.